This T cell receptor beta chain derives from a study of beta chain features in type 1 diabetes. The overall study: Age, gender and cell yields were alike across patients and healthy donors.

In its sample, this clone was seen a few times. Its target is not known. General study points: In the patient group, naive, central memory and Treg TCRB repertoires seemed more alike than in the healthy donor group. Type 1 diabetes patients had fewer VDJ junction insertions and more deletions.

Expressed TCRB transcripts got sequenced, as all isolated RNA was reverse transcribed. Sequencing was performed with immunoSEQ multiplex PCR; in TCRdb, only in-frame clones are kept and a portion is missing. The table has roughly 170,000 clones, about 12% seen once. Sorted populations all had greater than 95% purity. Specimen: central memory CD4+ T cells from blood. This clonotype was obtained from a woman aged 18-29 years in good health.

CDR3 amino acids: CSVAGTGMNQPQHF. The CDR3 DNA reads TGCAGCGTTGCCGGGACAGGAATGAATCAGCCCCAGCATTTT. The chain has TRBV29-1 and TRBJ1-5; 8 bases map to TRBD1. Germline V CDR1 and CDR2: SQVTM, ANQGSEA. The CDR3 has 14 amino acids. J was trimmed by 4 bases and V by 4 bases; bases with no gene match: 6. Full variable domain (missing parts from reference TRBV29-1 and TRBJ1-5): SAVISQKPSRDICQRGTSLTIQCQVDSQVTMMFWYRQQPGQSLTLIATANQGSEATYESGFVIDKFPISRPNLTFSTLTVSNMSPEDSSIYLCSVAGTGMNQPQHFGDGTRLSIL.